This TCR beta chain was identified in a study of technical replicates of blood from a few donors. The method was immunoSEQ multiplex PCR; TCRdb's version includes in-frame clones alone and lacks a portion of them. The table records 82,000 or so clones, 96% of them present only once. Input material: T cells isolated from PBMCs. The sequence came from a human donor in good health.

CDR3 DNA: TGTGCCAGCTCACCCACGGACAGGGGCCATTTCACTGAAGCTTTCTTT. Protein: CASSPTDRGHFTEAFF. The chain combines TRBV18 with TRBJ1-1; TRBD1 matches at 9 bases. CDR1 is KGHSH, CDR2 LQKENI, per germline. This CDR3 is 16 amino acids long. V gave up 3 bases and J gave up 4 bases; unmatched junction bases: 9.